Listed below are T cell receptor beta chains from one sample, sequenced in a study of blood T cells in healthy people across ages. In TCRdb, the 5' RACE reads were re-called with MiXCR into one record per CDR3 protein. The sample carries 1.5 million to 2 million distinct CDR3 sequences, less than 50% recorded once. Sequences were obtained from blood. The source is a woman in her 40s in good health. The CDR3 runs from the conserved cysteine through the conserved F or W. Fields, in order: clone size, J gene, D gene, V gene, CDR3 protein, CDR3 DNA. The D gene is left open where the match is weak. Some rows mark clone size as missing; the rest say once, few, many or name a class of expanded clone.

clone_size: few; j_call: TRBJ2-1; d_call: TRBD1; v_call: TRBV7-2; cdr3_aa: CASSLVSTGGARAYNEQFF; cdr3_nt: TGTGCCAGCAGCTTAGTTTCCACAGGGGGCGCAAGGGCCTACAATGAGCAGTTCTTC
clone_size: few; j_call: TRBJ1-4; d_call: .; v_call: TRBV20-1; cdr3_aa: CSAKGGSEKLFF; cdr3_nt: TGCAGTGCTAAAGGCGGGAGTGAAAAACTGTTTTTT
clone_size: few; j_call: TRBJ1-6; d_call: TRBD1; v_call: TRBV29-1; cdr3_aa: CSVEDRPTGNCYNSPLHF; cdr3_nt: TGCAGCGTTGAAGATCGCCCGACAGGGAACTGCTATAATTCACCCCTCCACTTT
clone_size: .; j_call: TRBJ1-2; d_call: TRBD1; v_call: TRBV4-1; cdr3_aa: CASSQEMQGGRKGGCTF; cdr3_nt: TGCGCCAGCAGCCAAGAAATGCAGGGGGGGCGCAAGGGAGGCTGCACCTTC
clone_size: few; j_call: TRBJ2-3; d_call: .; v_call: TRBV7-8; cdr3_aa: CASSLAADTDTQYF; cdr3_nt: TGTGCCAGCAGCTTAGCTGCGGATACAGATACGCAGTATTTT
clone_size: .; j_call: TRBJ2-1; d_call: TRBD2; v_call: TRBV7-9; cdr3_aa: CASSFRLAGLADEQFF; cdr3_nt: TGTGCCAGCAGCTTTCGCCTAGCGGGGCTCGCGGATGAGCAGTTCTTC
clone_size: few; j_call: TRBJ2-7; d_call: .; v_call: TRBV20-1; cdr3_aa: CSAAYPGRGTYEQYF; cdr3_nt: TGCAGTGCTGCCTATCCGGGACGAGGAACCTACGAGCAGTACTTC
clone_size: few; j_call: TRBJ1-2; d_call: .; v_call: TRBV20-1; cdr3_aa: CSARDGPYGYTF; cdr3_nt: TGCAGTGCTAGAGACGGACCCTATGGCTACACCTTC
clone_size: .; j_call: TRBJ2-1; d_call: TRBD2; v_call: TRBV20-1; cdr3_aa: CSARDAGGASRGYNEQFF; cdr3_nt: TGCAGTGCTAGAGATGCGGGGGGGGCGAGTCGGGGTTACAATGAGCAGTTCTTC
clone_size: .; j_call: TRBJ2-2; d_call: TRBD2; v_call: TRBV4-3; cdr3_aa: CASSPRAGANTGELFF; cdr3_nt: TGCGCCAGCAGCCCGAGGGCGGGAGCAAACACCGGGGAGCTGTTTTTT
clone_size: few; j_call: TRBJ1-1; d_call: TRBD1; v_call: TRBV6-2/TRBV6-3; cdr3_aa: CASKHRDRPTEAFF; cdr3_nt: TGTGCCAGCAAACACCGGGACAGGCCGACTGAAGCTTTCTTT
clone_size: .; j_call: TRBJ2-7; d_call: .; v_call: TRBV6-1; cdr3_aa: CASTFGTYEQYF; cdr3_nt: TGTGCCAGCACCTTCGGTACCTACGAGCAGTACTTC
clone_size: .; j_call: TRBJ1-2; d_call: .; v_call: TRBV20-1; cdr3_aa: CSARDGRDYGYTF; cdr3_nt: TGCAGTGCTAGGGACGGGAGAGACTATGGCTACACCTTC
clone_size: few; j_call: TRBJ2-5; d_call: .; v_call: TRBV24-1; cdr3_aa: CATSDPAQGRETQYF; cdr3_nt: TGTGCCACCAGTGATCCGGCCCAGGGGCGGGAGACCCAGTACTTC
clone_size: .; j_call: TRBJ2-1; d_call: .; v_call: TRBV25-1; cdr3_aa: CASSELGTPRREQFF; cdr3_nt: TGTGCCAGCAGTGAATTGGGGACCCCTCGGCGGGAGCAGTTCTTC
clone_size: .; j_call: TRBJ2-2; d_call: TRBD1; v_call: TRBV6-2/TRBV6-3; cdr3_aa: CASSYRTGVNTGELFF; cdr3_nt: TGTGCCAGCAGTTACCGGACAGGGGTAAACACCGGGGAGCTGTTTTTT
clone_size: .; j_call: TRBJ2-7; d_call: TRBD1; v_call: TRBV10-3; cdr3_aa: CAISESDRDEQYF; cdr3_nt: TGTGCCATCAGTGAGTCGGACAGGGACGAGCAGTACTTC
clone_size: .; j_call: TRBJ1-1; d_call: TRBD1; v_call: TRBV7-2; cdr3_aa: CASSYTGTDSEAFF; cdr3_nt: TGTGCCAGCAGCTACACCGGGACAGACTCTGAAGCTTTCTTT
clone_size: .; j_call: TRBJ2-3; d_call: .; v_call: TRBV15; cdr3_aa: CATSRGQGRTDTQYF; cdr3_nt: TGTGCCACCAGCAGAGGCCAGGGTAGAACAGATACGCAGTATTTT
clone_size: .; j_call: TRBJ1-2; d_call: .; v_call: TRBV9; cdr3_aa: CASSVGPNTRGYTF; cdr3_nt: TGTGCCAGCAGCGTAGGACCCAACACCCGGGGCTACACCTTC
clone_size: .; j_call: TRBJ2-5; d_call: .; v_call: TRBV20-1; cdr3_aa: CSARSGFAQYF; cdr3_nt: TGCAGTGCTAGGAGCGGCTTTGCGCAGTACTTC
clone_size: .; j_call: TRBJ2-5; d_call: .; v_call: TRBV20-1; cdr3_aa: CSTSYMGEVGETQYF; cdr3_nt: TGCAGTACTAGTTACATGGGGGAGGTTGGGGAGACCCAGTACTTC
clone_size: .; j_call: TRBJ2-1; d_call: TRBD2; v_call: TRBV7-9; cdr3_aa: CASSPSGGGKGSYNEQFF; cdr3_nt: TGTGCCAGCAGCCCCTCGGGGGGAGGGAAAGGAAGCTACAATGAGCAGTTCTTC
clone_size: .; j_call: TRBJ2-1; d_call: .; v_call: TRBV29-1; cdr3_aa: CSVWRKDASYNEQFF; cdr3_nt: TGCAGCGTTTGGCGGAAGGACGCCTCCTACAATGAGCAGTTCTTC
clone_size: few; j_call: TRBJ2-6; d_call: .; v_call: TRBV12-5; cdr3_aa: CASGYDQGLPLSGANVLTF; cdr3_nt: TGTGCTAGTGGTTACGACCAGGGACTCCCTCTCTCTGGGGCCAACGTCCTGACTTTC
clone_size: few; j_call: TRBJ1-6; d_call: TRBD1; v_call: TRBV28; cdr3_aa: CASSQGTGRISSPLHF; cdr3_nt: TGTGCCAGCAGCCAAGGGACAGGGAGGATTAGTTCACCCCTCCACTTT
clone_size: .; j_call: TRBJ2-5; d_call: TRBD2; v_call: TRBV6-6; cdr3_aa: CASSWPREAQYF; cdr3_nt: TGTGCCAGCAGTTGGCCTCGGGAGGCTCAGTACTTC
clone_size: few; j_call: TRBJ1-2; d_call: TRBD1; v_call: TRBV27; cdr3_aa: CASSPSTGEGDYGYTF; cdr3_nt: TGTGCCAGCAGTCCGTCGACAGGGGAGGGCGACTATGGCTACACCTTC
clone_size: .; j_call: TRBJ2-5; d_call: TRBD1; v_call: TRBV6-2/TRBV6-3; cdr3_aa: CASSYSVDRGLWQETQYF; cdr3_nt: TGTGCCAGCAGTTACTCAGTGGACAGGGGGCTGTGGCAAGAGACCCAGTACTTC
clone_size: few; j_call: TRBJ2-3; d_call: .; v_call: TRBV29-1; cdr3_aa: CSAQRGNTDTQYF; cdr3_nt: TGCAGCGCCCAAAGGGGGAACACAGATACGCAGTATTTT
clone_size: .; j_call: TRBJ1-1; d_call: .; v_call: TRBV29-1; cdr3_aa: CSVEGGGWYTEAFF; cdr3_nt: TGCAGCGTTGAAGGGGGCGGGTGGTACACTGAAGCTTTCTTT
clone_size: .; j_call: TRBJ2-7; d_call: .; v_call: TRBV11-1; cdr3_aa: CASSTRTGTQEQYF; cdr3_nt: TGTGCCAGCAGCACTCGGACGGGGACCCAAGAGCAGTACTTC
clone_size: .; j_call: TRBJ1-5; d_call: TRBD1; v_call: TRBV2; cdr3_aa: CASSLQGLVNQPQHF; cdr3_nt: TGTGCCAGCAGCTTACAGGGGTTGGTCAATCAGCCCCAGCATTTT
clone_size: .; j_call: TRBJ1-1; d_call: .; v_call: TRBV3-1; cdr3_aa: CASSQLRTEAFF; cdr3_nt: TGTGCCAGCAGCCAACTTAGAACTGAAGCTTTCTTT
clone_size: .; j_call: TRBJ2-3; d_call: .; v_call: TRBV4-3; cdr3_aa: CASSQGPTTDTQYF; cdr3_nt: TGCGCCAGCAGCCAAGGGCCCACCACAGATACGCAGTATTTT
clone_size: .; j_call: TRBJ1-1; d_call: .; v_call: TRBV25-1; cdr3_aa: CASRENHGYFEAFF; cdr3_nt: TGTGCCAGCAGAGAAAACCACGGCTACTTTGAAGCTTTCTTT
clone_size: .; j_call: TRBJ2-3; d_call: TRBD2; v_call: TRBV9; cdr3_aa: CASSDAGGGDTQYF; cdr3_nt: TGTGCCAGCAGCGACGCGGGGGGAGGGGATACGCAGTATTTT
clone_size: .; j_call: TRBJ1-6; d_call: TRBD1; v_call: TRBV5-1; cdr3_aa: CASSLYSGTGANSPLHF; cdr3_nt: TGCGCCAGCAGCTTATATTCCGGGACAGGAGCAAATTCACCCCTCCACTTT
clone_size: few; j_call: TRBJ2-1; d_call: TRBD1; v_call: TRBV7-2; cdr3_aa: CASRFDRGLEQFF; cdr3_nt: TGTGCCAGCAGATTTGACAGGGGACTTGAGCAGTTCTTC
clone_size: few; j_call: TRBJ2-7; d_call: TRBD1; v_call: TRBV2; cdr3_aa: CASSDQGAVYEQYF; cdr3_nt: TGTGCCAGCAGTGATCAGGGGGCCGTCTACGAGCAGTACTTC
clone_size: once; j_call: TRBJ2-7; d_call: .; v_call: TRBV7-3; cdr3_aa: CASSLVNGQPYEQYF; cdr3_nt: TGTGCCAGCAGCTTGGTTAATGGGCAGCCCTACGAGCAGTACTTC
clone_size: few; j_call: TRBJ2-3; d_call: .; v_call: TRBV20-1; cdr3_aa: CSAREAGRGTDTQYF; cdr3_nt: TGCAGTGCTAGAGAGGCGGGACGGGGCACAGATACGCAGTATTTT
clone_size: once; j_call: TRBJ2-3; d_call: .; v_call: TRBV7-2; cdr3_aa: CASSWYSGSTDTQYF; cdr3_nt: TGTGCCAGCAGCTGGTATAGCGGTAGCACAGATACGCAGTATTTT
clone_size: few; j_call: TRBJ2-1; d_call: .; v_call: TRBV29-1; cdr3_aa: CSLGRSYNEQFF; cdr3_nt: TGCAGCCTTGGCCGCTCCTACAATGAGCAGTTCTTC
clone_size: .; j_call: TRBJ2-7; d_call: TRBD1; v_call: TRBV12-3/TRBV12-4; cdr3_aa: CAGSSRTGPYLSYEQYF; cdr3_nt: TGTGCCGGCAGCTCGCGGACAGGTCCGTATCTATCCTACGAGCAGTACTTC
clone_size: .; j_call: TRBJ2-3; d_call: TRBD2; v_call: TRBV7-9; cdr3_aa: CASSPLAGGSQYF; cdr3_nt: TGTGCCAGCAGCCCCTTAGCGGGGGGGTCGCAGTATTTT
clone_size: .; j_call: TRBJ2-5; d_call: .; v_call: TRBV18; cdr3_aa: CASSPPGGGGETQYF; cdr3_nt: TGTGCCAGCTCACCCCCCGGAGGGGGTGGCGAGACCCAGTACTTC
clone_size: few; j_call: TRBJ2-7; d_call: TRBD2; v_call: TRBV7-2; cdr3_aa: CASSLFSGGSYEQYF; cdr3_nt: TGTGCCAGCAGCTTATTCAGCGGGGGGAGCTACGAGCAGTACTTC
clone_size: .; j_call: TRBJ2-3; d_call: .; v_call: TRBV7-7; cdr3_aa: CASSLSVLADTQYF; cdr3_nt: TGTGCTAGCAGCTTATCGGTGCTGGCAGATACGCAGTATTTT